The rows below give T cell receptor beta chains drawn from one sample of a study of control samples from healthy donors and cancer patients. Using immunoSEQ multiplex PCR, the repertoire was profiled, and TCRdb retains in-frame clones only, with some absent. The sample includes about 97,000 clones, roughly nine tenths seen only once; the top ten take roughly 2.5%. The material sequenced was blood. The source is a woman under 30 in good health. Each CDR3 is given with its conserved first and last residue. Fields, in order: clone size, D gene, J gene, V gene, CDR3 DNA, CDR3 protein. The D gene is left open where the match is weak. Not every row has a clone size; where given, it reads once, few, many or a size class.

size: -; D: TRBD2; J: TRBJ2-3; V: TRBV11-3; DNA: TGTGCCAGCAGCCCTGGACTAGCGGATAGCACAGATACGCAGTATTTT; CDR3: CASSPGLADSTDTQYF
size: -; D: -; J: TRBJ2-7; V: TRBV30; DNA: TGTGCCTGGAGTGTTTGGGAACTTGAGCAGTACTTC; CDR3: CAWSVWELEQYF
size: -; D: -; J: TRBJ1-1; V: TRBV7-9; DNA: TGTGCCAGCAGCTACGTTCCCGAAGCTTTCTTT; CDR3: CASSYVPEAFF
size: -; D: -; J: TRBJ1-6; V: TRBV12-3/TRBV12-4; DNA: TGTGCCAGCAGTTTAACGGTCAATTCACCCCTCCACTTT; CDR3: CASSLTVNSPLHF
size: -; D: -; J: TRBJ1-4; V: TRBV12-3/TRBV12-4; DNA: TGTGCCAGCAGCCCCATGGGAAAACTGTTTTTT; CDR3: CASSPMGKLFF
size: once; D: TRBD1; J: TRBJ1-2; V: TRBV19; DNA: TGTGCCAGTAGTGCGGACAGGGGAATCCATGGCTACACCTTC; CDR3: CASSADRGIHGYTF
size: -; D: -; J: TRBJ2-7; V: TRBV3-1/TRBV3-2; DNA: TGTGCCAGCAGCCAAGGCTACGAGCAGTACTTC; CDR3: CASSQGYEQYF
size: once; D: -; J: TRBJ1-2; V: TRBV3-1/TRBV3-2; DNA: TGTACCAGCAGTCCCAACAGGGAGAGGAGCTATGGCTACACCTTC; CDR3: CTSSPNRERSYGYTF
size: -; D: TRBD1; J: TRBJ2-7; V: TRBV7-2; DNA: TGTGCCAGCAGCTCAGACCCCGGACAGGGGGCTTACGAGCAGTACTTC; CDR3: CASSSDPGQGAYEQYF
size: once; D: TRBD2; J: TRBJ2-7; V: TRBV6-2/TRBV6-3; DNA: TGTGCCAGCAGCCAACGACTAGCGGAAGGGTACGAGCAGTACTTC; CDR3: CASSQRLAEGYEQYF
size: -; D: -; J: TRBJ1-3; V: TRBV7-8; DNA: TGTGCCAGCAGCTTATTTAAATTCTCTGGAAACACCATATATTTT; CDR3: CASSLFKFSGNTIYF
size: -; D: TRBD1; J: TRBJ1-1; V: TRBV29-1; DNA: TGCAGCGTTGATGGAGGGACAGGGATAACAAACACTGAAGCTTTCTTT; CDR3: CSVDGGTGITNTEAFF
size: -; D: TRBD1; J: TRBJ1-5; V: TRBV20-1; DNA: TGCAGTGCTAGTTACGGCGCAGGGGGTTTACAGCCCCAGCATTTT; CDR3: CSASYGAGGLQPQHF
size: -; D: -; J: TRBJ2-7; V: TRBV15; DNA: TGTGCCACCAGCGGCCTGAAATACGAGCAGTACTTC; CDR3: CATSGLKYEQYF
size: -; D: -; J: TRBJ1-1; V: TRBV28; DNA: TGTGCCAGCAGTACCGGGGGCGGCGCTGAAGCTTTCTTT; CDR3: CASSTGGGAEAFF
size: -; D: -; J: TRBJ1-5; V: TRBV9; DNA: TGTGCCAGCAGCGTAGGCGAAGGGGAACAGCCCCAGCATTTT; CDR3: CASSVGEGEQPQHF
size: -; D: TRBD2; J: TRBJ2-1; V: TRBV10-3; DNA: TGTGCCATCAGTGTGGAGACTAGCGACTACAATGAGCAGTTCTTC; CDR3: CAISVETSDYNEQFF
size: -; D: TRBD2; J: TRBJ2-4; V: TRBV7-2; DNA: TGTGCCAGCAGCCCTGTGTTGCTAGCGGGAGGGCCCGACAAAAACATTCAGTACTTC; CDR3: CASSPVLLAGGPDKNIQYF
size: -; D: -; J: TRBJ2-1; V: TRBV7-9; DNA: TGTGCCAGCAGCTTTGACAGGCGATACAATGAGCAGTTCTTC; CDR3: CASSFDRRYNEQFF
size: -; D: -; J: TRBJ2-7; V: TRBV30; DNA: TGTGCCTGGGCCGACGGAATCTCCTACGAGCAGTACTTC; CDR3: CAWADGISYEQYF
size: -; D: -; J: TRBJ2-2; V: TRBV4-3; DNA: TGCGCCAGCAGCCAAGGGGGGGAAATAAACACCGGGGAGCTGTTTTTT; CDR3: CASSQGGEINTGELFF
size: -; D: TRBD1; J: TRBJ1-1; V: TRBV7-9; DNA: TGTGCCAGCAGCGTCACCGGGACAGGCTCGAGGACTGAAGCTTTCTTT; CDR3: CASSVTGTGSRTEAFF
size: -; D: -; J: TRBJ2-1; V: TRBV25-1; DNA: TGTGCCAGCAGTGCCCGACGGAGCTCCTACAATGAGCAGTTCTTC; CDR3: CASSARRSSYNEQFF
size: -; D: -; J: TRBJ1-5; V: TRBV6-6; DNA: TGTGCCAGCAGTTACTCGAGGTCAACCGGAAATCAGCCCCAGCATTTT; CDR3: CASSYSRSTGNQPQHF
size: -; D: -; J: TRBJ2-7; V: TRBV10-1; DNA: TGCGCCAGCAGTGAGATAGGGGGTTCCTCGGGCGAGCAGTACTTC; CDR3: CASSEIGGSSGEQYF
size: -; D: -; J: TRBJ1-4; V: TRBV30; DNA: TGTGCCTGGAGAGAGTCGGGCAGTAGTGAAAAACTGTTTTTT; CDR3: CAWRESGSSEKLFF
size: -; D: -; J: TRBJ1-2; V: TRBV12-3/TRBV12-4; DNA: TGTGCCAGCAGCCCAACAGGGTACTATGGCTACACCTTC; CDR3: CASSPTGYYGYTF
size: -; D: TRBD1; J: TRBJ2-7; V: TRBV9; DNA: TGTGCCAGCAGCCCCAGACAGGGTGCCTACGAGCAGTACTTC; CDR3: CASSPRQGAYEQYF
size: -; D: -; J: TRBJ2-2; V: TRBV6-5; DNA: TGTGCCAGCAGAATGCTGATGGGGACCGGGGAGCTGTTTTTT; CDR3: CASRMLMGTGELFF
size: -; D: -; J: TRBJ2-1; V: TRBV6-1; DNA: TGTGCCAGCAGTGAAGTCGGGAATGAGCAGTTCTTC; CDR3: CASSEVGNEQFF
size: -; D: TRBD2; J: TRBJ2-3; V: TRBV9; DNA: TGTGCCAGCAGCGTAGTCCCCAGCGGGAGAGTCTTAGATACGCAGTATTTT; CDR3: CASSVVPSGRVLDTQYF
size: -; D: -; J: TRBJ1-6; V: TRBV27; DNA: TGTGCCAGCAGTTTATACTCTACAGAGGATAATTCACCCCTCCACTTT; CDR3: CASSLYSTEDNSPLHF
size: -; D: -; J: TRBJ2-5; V: TRBV19; DNA: TGTGCCAGTTCTTTGGGGTGGGGCGAGACCCAGTACTTC; CDR3: CASSLGWGETQYF
size: -; D: -; J: TRBJ2-1; V: TRBV30; DNA: TGTGCCTGGACCCCGGACAGCTACAATGAGCAGTTCTTC; CDR3: CAWTPDSYNEQFF
size: -; D: TRBD1; J: TRBJ1-5; V: TRBV7-8; DNA: TGTGCCAGCAGCTTAAGGGACAGCTTAAATCAGCCCCAGCATTTT; CDR3: CASSLRDSLNQPQHF
size: -; D: -; J: TRBJ2-7; V: TRBV6-6; DNA: TGTGCCAGCAGTCAATTTCTCCTCTACGAGCAGTACTTC; CDR3: CASSQFLLYEQYF
size: once; D: TRBD1; J: TRBJ1-2; V: TRBV6-2/TRBV6-3; DNA: TGTGCCAGCAGTAACTCCGACAGGGGCTATGGCTACACCTTC; CDR3: CASSNSDRGYGYTF
size: -; D: TRBD1; J: TRBJ2-7; V: TRBV4-2; DNA: TGTGCCAGCAGCCAAGTCGCCCGACAGGGGCACGAGCAGTACTTC; CDR3: CASSQVARQGHEQYF
size: -; D: TRBD2; J: TRBJ2-1; V: TRBV5-4; DNA: TGTGCCAGCAGCTTGAGACTAGCTTCCTACAATGAGCAGTTCTTC; CDR3: CASSLRLASYNEQFF
size: -; D: -; J: TRBJ1-2; V: TRBV7-9; DNA: TGTGCCAGCAGCTTCGTGGGGGGGCCAGCCGATGGCTACACCTTC; CDR3: CASSFVGGPADGYTF
size: -; D: -; J: TRBJ1-4; V: TRBV21-1; DNA: TGTGCCAGCAGCAAAGGAAGGGTAGAGGAAAAACTGTTTTTT; CDR3: CASSKGRVEEKLFF
size: -; D: TRBD1; J: TRBJ2-3; V: TRBV2; DNA: TGTGCCAGCAGTTTCGGGACAGGGTCAGATACGCAGTATTTT; CDR3: CASSFGTGSDTQYF
size: -; D: -; J: TRBJ2-5; V: TRBV11-2; DNA: TGTGCCAGCAGCTTCGAGGAGAGGGCACAAGAGACCCAGTACTTC; CDR3: CASSFEERAQETQYF
size: few; D: TRBD2; J: TRBJ2-7; V: TRBV7-9; DNA: TGTGCCAGCAGCAAAAGGCCAGCGGGAGGTAACTACGAGCAGTACTTC; CDR3: CASSKRPAGGNYEQYF
size: -; D: -; J: TRBJ1-1; V: TRBV3-1/TRBV3-2; DNA: TGTGCCAGCAGCCAAGGATCGGCAGGGACTTTCGGTGAAGCTTTCTTT; CDR3: CASSQGSAGTFGEAFF
size: -; D: -; J: TRBJ2-3; V: TRBV4-3; DNA: TGCGCCAGCAGCCAAAATGGGGGCGGGAGAGGACCAAATACGCAGTATTTT; CDR3: CASSQNGGGRGPNTQYF
size: -; D: -; J: TRBJ1-2; V: TRBV5-6; DNA: TGTGCCAGCAGCTTGGTCGGTGGGGTCCCCCATAACTATGGCTACACCTTC; CDR3: CASSLVGGVPHNYGYTF
size: -; D: -; J: TRBJ1-3; V: TRBV2; DNA: TGTGCCAGCAGTGGAGTTTTGAGCGGCGGTCTAGGGAGCACCATATATTTT; CDR3: CASSGVLSGGLGSTIYF
size: -; D: TRBD1; J: TRBJ2-5; V: TRBV5-1; DNA: TGCGCCAGCAGCGGGACAGCGACCCAAGAGACCCAGTACTTC; CDR3: CASSGTATQETQYF
size: -; D: -; J: TRBJ2-5; V: TRBV10-3; DNA: TGTGCCACCCGCCCCGGGGGCCAAGAGACCCAGTACTTC; CDR3: CATRPGGQETQYF